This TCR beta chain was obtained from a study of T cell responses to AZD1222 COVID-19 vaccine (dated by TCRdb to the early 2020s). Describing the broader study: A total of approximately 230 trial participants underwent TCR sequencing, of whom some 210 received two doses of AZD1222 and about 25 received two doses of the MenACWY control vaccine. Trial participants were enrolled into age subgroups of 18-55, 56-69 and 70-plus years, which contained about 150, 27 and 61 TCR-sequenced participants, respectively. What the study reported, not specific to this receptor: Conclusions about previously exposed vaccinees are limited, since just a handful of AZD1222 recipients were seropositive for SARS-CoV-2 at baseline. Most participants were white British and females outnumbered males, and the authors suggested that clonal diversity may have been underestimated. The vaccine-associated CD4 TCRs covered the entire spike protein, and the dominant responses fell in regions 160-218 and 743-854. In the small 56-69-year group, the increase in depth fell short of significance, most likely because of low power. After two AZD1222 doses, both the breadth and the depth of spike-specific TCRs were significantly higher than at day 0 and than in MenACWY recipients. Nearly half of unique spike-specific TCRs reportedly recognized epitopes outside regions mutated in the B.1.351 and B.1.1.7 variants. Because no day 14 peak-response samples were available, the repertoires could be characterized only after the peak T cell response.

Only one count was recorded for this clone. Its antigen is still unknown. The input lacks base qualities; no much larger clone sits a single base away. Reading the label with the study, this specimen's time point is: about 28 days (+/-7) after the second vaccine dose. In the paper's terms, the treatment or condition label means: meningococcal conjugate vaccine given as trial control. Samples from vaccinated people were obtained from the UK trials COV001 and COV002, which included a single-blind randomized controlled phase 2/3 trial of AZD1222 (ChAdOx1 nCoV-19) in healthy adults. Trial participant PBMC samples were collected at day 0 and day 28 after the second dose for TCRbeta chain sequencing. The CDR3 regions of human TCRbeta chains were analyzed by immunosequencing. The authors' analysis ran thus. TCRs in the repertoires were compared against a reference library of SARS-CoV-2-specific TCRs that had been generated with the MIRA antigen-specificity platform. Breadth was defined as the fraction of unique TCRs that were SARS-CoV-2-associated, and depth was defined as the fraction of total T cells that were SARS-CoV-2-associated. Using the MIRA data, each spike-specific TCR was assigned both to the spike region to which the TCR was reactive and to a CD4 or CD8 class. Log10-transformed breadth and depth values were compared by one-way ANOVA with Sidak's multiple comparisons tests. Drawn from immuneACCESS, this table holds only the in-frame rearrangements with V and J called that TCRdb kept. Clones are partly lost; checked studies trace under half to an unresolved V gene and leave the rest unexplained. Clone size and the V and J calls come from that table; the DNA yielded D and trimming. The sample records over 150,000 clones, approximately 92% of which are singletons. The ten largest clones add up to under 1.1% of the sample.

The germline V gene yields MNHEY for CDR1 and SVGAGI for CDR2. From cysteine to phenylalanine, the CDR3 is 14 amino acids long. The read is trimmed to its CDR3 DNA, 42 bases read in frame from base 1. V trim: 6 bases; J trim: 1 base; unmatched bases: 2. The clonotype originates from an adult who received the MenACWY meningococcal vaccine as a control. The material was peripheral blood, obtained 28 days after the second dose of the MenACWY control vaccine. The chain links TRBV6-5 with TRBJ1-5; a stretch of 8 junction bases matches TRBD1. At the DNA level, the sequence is TGTGCCAGCAGCCGACAGGGGAGCAATCAGCCCCAGCATTTT. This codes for CASSRQGSNQPQHF.